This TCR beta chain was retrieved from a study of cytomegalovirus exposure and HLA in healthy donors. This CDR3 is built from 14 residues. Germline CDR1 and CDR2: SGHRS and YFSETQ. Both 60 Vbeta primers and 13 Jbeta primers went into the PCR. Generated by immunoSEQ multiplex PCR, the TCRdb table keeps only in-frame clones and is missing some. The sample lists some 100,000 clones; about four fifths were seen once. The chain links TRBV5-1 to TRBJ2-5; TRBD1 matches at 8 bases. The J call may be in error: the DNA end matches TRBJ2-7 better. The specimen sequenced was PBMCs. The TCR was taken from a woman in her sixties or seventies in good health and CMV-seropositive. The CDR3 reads CASSQGQESYEQYF. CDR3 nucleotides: TGCGCCAGCAGCCAGGGACAGGAAAGTTACGAGCAGTACTTC.